This TCR beta chain is drawn from a study of T-cell reconstitution after alpha-beta-depleted transplantation in children. Construction of the TCRbeta library involved unique molecular identifiers. TCRdb re-called the PCR reads with MiXCR, one entry per CDR3 protein. Here the sample spans some 300,000 distinct CDR3 sequences, over 9.5% being singletons. There are many counts of this clonotype. The CDR3 sequence is 15 residues long. The ends lost 4 bases at V and 4 bases at J; junction bases unmatched: 7. Per the germline V gene, CDR1 is SGHTA and CDR2 is FQGTGA. This TCR was recovered from a boy younger than two with acute myeloid leukemia, due to receive a stem cell transplant. Sequencing used PBMCs, obtained before TCRalphabeta/CD19-depleted stem cell transplant. J is TRBJ2-1 and V is TRBV7-3, with 7 nucleotides matching TRBD1. The DNA of the CDR3 is TGTGCCAGCAGCTCAGCCGGGACAGATTACAATGAGCAGTTCTTC. Its translation is CASSSAGTDYNEQFF.